This TCR beta chain came from a study of blood T cells in healthy people across ages. Findings and limits, study-wide: Roughly linearly, TCR beta diversity per million T cells fell as age increased. CMV status of donors was not determined, possibly confounding expanded clonotype changes.

Each sample provided at least 5.5 micrograms of extracted total RNA. Alongside a J-beta primer mix, a sample-barcoded 5' primer served in a second PCR lasting about 7 to 11 cycles. Each CDR3 protein is one row after TCRdb ran MiXCR on the 5' RACE reads. The data show hundreds of thousands of distinct CDR3 sequences, with 52% seen just once and under 65% held by the top ten. Between the trimmed V and J ends, which lost 3 bases and 4 bases, there was a span of 22 bases. The germline gives CDR1 MNHEY, CDR2 SMNVEV (reference sequence). This CDR3 has 19 amino acids. To note about this clonotype: No antigen is known for it.

The TCR comes from a man between 60 and 75 years old in good health. V is TRBV27 and J is TRBJ2-6; D possibly uses TRBD1 or TRBD2 (5 bases each). What was sequenced was blood. CDR3 residues: CASSFFGAQGFDGANVLTF. As DNA, the CDR3 is TGTGCCAGCAGTTTCTTCGGGGCTCAAGGATTTGACGGGGCCAACGTCCTGACTTTC.